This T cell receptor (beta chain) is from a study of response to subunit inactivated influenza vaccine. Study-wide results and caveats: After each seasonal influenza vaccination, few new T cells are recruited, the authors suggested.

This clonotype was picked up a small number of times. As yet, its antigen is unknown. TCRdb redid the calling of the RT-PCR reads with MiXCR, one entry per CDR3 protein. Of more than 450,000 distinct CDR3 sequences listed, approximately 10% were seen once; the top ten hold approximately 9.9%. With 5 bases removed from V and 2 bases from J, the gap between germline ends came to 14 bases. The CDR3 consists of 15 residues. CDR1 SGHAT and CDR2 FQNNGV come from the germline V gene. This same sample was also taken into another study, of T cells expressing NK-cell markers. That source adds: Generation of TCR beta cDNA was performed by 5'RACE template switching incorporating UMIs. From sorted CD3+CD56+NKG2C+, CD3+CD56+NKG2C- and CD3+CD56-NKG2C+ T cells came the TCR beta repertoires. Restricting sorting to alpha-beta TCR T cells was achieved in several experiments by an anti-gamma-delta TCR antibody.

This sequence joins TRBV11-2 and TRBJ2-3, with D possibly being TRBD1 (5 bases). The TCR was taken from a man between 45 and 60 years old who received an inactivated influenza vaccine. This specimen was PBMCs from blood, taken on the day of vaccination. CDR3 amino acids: CASSRWGRVTDTQYF. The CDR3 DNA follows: TGTGCCAGCAGCAGGTGGGGCAGGGTCACAGATACGCAGTATTTT.